The 27 T cell receptor beta chains presented below share a single source sample, sequenced in a study of T cell repertoires in cytomegalovirus infection. TCRdb reprocessed the reads with MiXCR, giving one entry per CDR3 protein. The sample includes about 130,000 distinct CDR3 sequences, 32% of them seen just once. No cognate antigen is known for these TCRs. This material consisted of CD8+ T cells from cultured PBMCs, taken from culture after CMV antigen stimulation. The receptors were sampled from a human donor in good health (CMV status not recorded). Some clones in this sample may be carry-over from other donors' samples.

V is TRBV27 and J is TRBJ2-3; possibly TRBD1 or TRBD2 for D (5 bases each). Germline CDR1 MNHEY, CDR2 SMNVEV (reference sequence). Trimming took off 6 bases at V and 4 bases at J, with 8 bases between the two ends. This CDR3 is built from 12 residues. The CDR3 sequence is CASRGVSDTQYF. The CDR3 DNA is TGTGCCAGCAGGGGGGTTTCAGATACGCAGTATTTT.

J is TRBJ1-1 and V is TRBV24-1, with TRBD1 matching 7 bases. V shed 7 bases, J shed 3 bases, and the junction held 4 bases outside the gene matches. This CDR3 contains 13 residues. Germline loops: CDR1 KGHDR, CDR2 SFDVKD. CDR3 in DNA: TGTGCCACCAGACGGGACAGCTACACTGAAGCTTTCTTT. Translated, it gives CATRRDSYTEAFF.

V and J are TRBV25-1 and TRBJ1-1; TRBD1 is a possible D gene (5 bases). Germline V gene lookup returns CDR1 MGHDK and CDR2 SYGVNS. The CDR3 totals 14 residues. V gave up 2 bases and J gave up 11 bases, with 18 bases separating them. In DNA form, the CDR3 reads TGTGCCAGCAGTGAACGGGGCGCCTCAAGTGAGGCTTTCTTT. Its protein is CASSERGASSEAFF. Supplemented by reference TRBV25-1 and TRBJ1-1, the full variable domain reads EADIYQTPRYLVIGTGKKITLECSQTMGHDKMYWYQQDPGMELHLIHYSYGVNSTEKGDLSSESTVSRIRTEHFPLTLESARPSHTSQYLCASSERGASSEAFFGQGTRLTVV.

This clonotype was picked up a small number of times. The junction departs from germline at one end; a sequencing error may be responsible. The J gene is TRBJ2-1, the V gene TRBV7-6; 11 nucleotides match TRBD2. CDR1 and CDR2 from the germline V gene are SGHVS and FNYEAQ. This CDR3 region has 14 residues. The CDR3 bases are TGTCCCAGCAGCGTAGCGGGGGGGTCCTCTGAGCAGTTCTTC. Translation gives CPSSVAGGSSEQFF.

The chain combines TRBV6-5 with TRBJ1-5, with D possibly matching TRBD1 (5 bases). The V gene's germline CDR1 is MNHEY and CDR2 SVGAGI. CDR3 length: 13 amino acids. The germline V and J ends were trimmed by 8 bases and 3 bases, with 11 bases remaining between them. The CDR3 DNA is TGTGCCAGCGGCCGGGGCTACAATCAGCCCCAGCATTTT. Amino acids: CASGRGYNQPQHF.

The chain couples TRBV5-1 to TRBJ2-5; D might be TRBD2 (5 bases). The ends were cut back, 4 bases at V and 4 bases at J, with 14 bases in the middle. The germline V gene encodes CDR1 SGHRS and CDR2 YFSETQ. The CDR3 consists of 14 residues. The CDR3 DNA reads as TGCGCCAGCAGCCTCTATCGGACTGGAGAGACCCAGTACTTC. It yields the protein CASSLYRTGETQYF. The variable domain in full, with the rest retrieved from reference TRBV5-1 and TRBJ2-5, is KAGVTQTPRYLIKTRGQQVTLSCSPISGHRSVSWYQQTPGQGLQFLFEYFSETQRNKGNFPGRFSGRQFSNSRSEMNVSTLELGDSALYLCASSLYRTGETQYFGPGTRLLVL.

This clonotype was observed many times. The chain recombines TRBV19 with TRBJ1-5; 7 nucleotides match TRBD1. Germline V CDR1 and CDR2: LNHDA, SQIVND (reference sequence). V dropped 7 bases and J dropped 0; count of bases not matched to a gene: 18. The CDR3 runs 19 residues. The CDR3 loop is CASNFPDREGEYSNQPQHF. CDR3 sequence (DNA): TGTGCCAGTAACTTCCCCGACAGGGAAGGGGAATATAGCAATCAGCCCCAGCATTTT.

This chain links TRBV29-1 with TRBJ2-1; TRBD1 agrees at 8 bases. This CDR3 has 14 amino acids. In germline, CDR1 is SQVTM, CDR2 ANQGSEA. V shed 6 bases and J 5 bases; nucleotides not matched to a gene: 9. CDR3 amino acids: CSVWTGKGNNEQFF. CDR3 nucleotide sequence: TGCAGCGTATGGACAGGGAAGGGTAACAATGAGCAGTTCTTC.

The V and J genes are TRBV15 and TRBJ2-7; possibly TRBD1 for D (5 bases). In germline, CDR1 is LNHNV, CDR2 YYDKDF (reference sequence). The CDR3 sequence is 13 residues long. The V end was cut by 0 bases, the J end by 5 bases, with 8 bases between. CDR3 nucleotides: TGTGCCACCAGCAGAGATAGGGGCCACGAGCAGTACTTC. The encoded protein is CATSRDRGHEQYF.

The table lists this clonotype with a few counts. The chain employs TRBV6-2 or TRBV6-3 and TRBJ1-6; D possibly corresponds to TRBD1 (5 bases). The CDR3 is 15 amino acids. Trimming took off 0 bases at V and 7 bases at J, with 10 bases between the two ends. Germline-derived CDR1 and CDR2 are MNHEY and SVGEGT. The CDR3 bases are TGTGCCAGCAGTTACTCGGACATTATCAATTCACCCCTCCACTTT. The encoded protein is CASSYSDIINSPLHF.

The chain uses TRBV9 and TRBJ1-5; D remains ambiguous. The V end lost 0 bases, the J end lost 4 bases, and 8 bases lay between the germline ends. Germline CDR1 is SGDLS and CDR2 is YYNGEE. There are 14 residues in the CDR3. The CDR3 coding sequence is TGTGCCAGCAGCGTAGGAGGTTTTAATCAGCCCCAGCATTTT. Translated: CASSVGGFNQPQHF.

There are many counts of this clonotype. This chain links TRBV6-5 with TRBJ1-2, with unresolved D. Trimming took 2 bases from V and 3 from J, leaving 16 bases between them. This CDR3 has 16 amino acids. CDR1 is MNHEY, CDR2 SVGAGI, per germline. CDR3 residues: CASSYGYSSADYGYTF. The CDR3, as DNA: TGTGCCAGCAGTTACGGGTACAGCTCGGCGGACTATGGCTACACCTTC.

This clonotype was seen ten or more times. The gene calls are TRBV12-3 or TRBV12-4 and TRBJ2-3; weak D call: TRBD1 (5 bases). This CDR3 contains 12 residues. Trimming shortened V by 9 bases and J by 2 bases, and 9 bases separated the two germline ends. CDR3 nucleotides: TGTGCCAGTGGCAGGGACACAGATACGCAGTATTTT. The encoded protein is CASGRDTDTQYF.

The chain couples TRBV6-2 or TRBV6-3 to TRBJ1-1; D might be TRBD1 (5 bases). Germline lookup yields CDR1 MNHEY and CDR2 SVGEGT. The CDR3 has 14 residues. Trimming stripped 6 bases from V and 3 bases from J, with 14 bases between. The CDR3, as DNA: TGTGCCAGCAGACCGCCACAGGACCACACTGAAGCTTTCTTT. This gives the protein CASRPPQDHTEAFF.

The V call is TRBV2, the J call TRBJ1-1; TRBD1 aligns across 9 bases. This CDR3 spans 13 amino acids. J gave up 3 bases and V 5 bases, and 1 base lay outside the gene matches. Germline CDR1 reads SNHLY; CDR2 reads FYNNEI. Written as DNA, the CDR3 is TGTGCCAGCAGTTACAGGGGGCACACTGAAGCTTTCTTT. Translated, it gives CASSYRGHTEAFF.

The chain links TRBV6-1 to TRBJ2-1, with 8 bases fitting TRBD2. The CDR3 runs 14 residues. CDR1 is MNHNS and CDR2 is SASEGT in the germline V gene. With 4 bases clipped from V and 10 bases from J, the junction kept 9 bases outside the gene matches. The CDR3 sequence: CASSAAWRGVEQFF. For the CDR3, the DNA is TGTGCCAGCAGTGCGGCGTGGCGGGGGGTGGAGCAGTTCTTC.

This chain connects TRBV7-9 to TRBJ2-1, with D hard to call. Germline CDR1 is SEHNR and CDR2 is FQNEAQ (reference sequence). V gave up 2 bases and J gave up 4 bases, with 3 bases separating them. CDR3 length: 12 amino acids. DNA for the CDR3: TGTGCCAGCAGCTTAAGTTACAATGAGCAGTTCTTC. Amino acids: CASSLSYNEQFF.

This chain connects TRBV29-1 to TRBJ2-7; 8 bases agree with TRBD1. J gave up 4 bases and V 7 bases, and 9 bases lay outside the gene matches. The CDR3 spans 13 residues. Looked up from germline, CDR1 is SQVTM and CDR2 is ANQGSEA. Written as DNA, the CDR3 is TGCAGCGCTCAGGGCAGGGGGCGATACGAGCAGTACTTC. As protein: CSAQGRGRYEQYF.

This clonotype was counted ten times or more. V is TRBV6-4 and J is TRBJ2-3; 9 nucleotides agree with TRBD1. The CDR3 has 16 residues. CDR1 and CDR2 (germline): MRHNA, SNTAGT. V shed 3 bases and J 1 base; nucleotides not matched to a gene: 5. This chain's CDR3 is CASSEKTGGGTDTQYF. The CDR3 nucleotides are TGTGCCAGCAGTGAAAAAACAGGGGGCGGCACAGATACGCAGTATTTT.

This chain connects TRBV7-6 to TRBJ1-2; D gene uncertain. The CDR3 totals 19 residues. CDR1 and CDR2 (germline): SGHVS, FNYEAQ. Trimming pared 5 bases from V and 0 bases from J, leaving 25 bases between. The CDR3 sequence is CASSIQTPPLGYPNYGYTF. Written as DNA, the CDR3 is TGTGCCAGCAGCATTCAAACTCCGCCCTTGGGGTACCCTAACTATGGCTACACCTTC.

CDR3 in DNA: TGTGCCAGCAGTTCACCGGGCGGCAATCAGCCCCAGCATTTT. Translation gives CASSSPGGNQPQHF. V is TRBV6-6 and J is TRBJ1-5; no clear D. From germline, CDR1 is MNHNY and CDR2 SVGAGI (reference sequence). V was pared by 4 bases and J by 2 bases, with 9 bases between. CDR3 length equals 14 residues.

The CDR3 spells CASSQGPGVGYTF. CDR3 nucleotides: TGTGCCAGCAGCCAAGGCCCAGGGGTGGGCTACACCTTC. This chain links TRBV3-1 with TRBJ1-2; TRBD1 might be the D (6 bases). Germline lookup yields CDR1 LGHDT and CDR2 YNNKEL (reference sequence). Trimming pared 1 base from V and 8 bases from J, leaving 11 bases between. The CDR3 runs to 13 residues.

This clonotype has at least ten counts. The chain joins TRBV4-1 to TRBJ1-1; 7 nucleotides match TRBD1. The germline V gene encodes CDR1 MGHRA and CDR2 YSYEKL. V was pared by 2 bases and J by 12 bases, with 6 bases of the junction left unmatched. This CDR3 has 12 amino acids. The CDR3 loop reads CASSQHRGWTFF. The DNA for the CDR3 is TGCGCCAGCAGCCAACACAGGGGCTGGACTTTCTTT.

This clonotype appeared a few times. This chain uses TRBV11-2 with TRBJ2-5; 11 bases are shared with TRBD2. Trimming removed 5 bases from V and 1 base from J; junction bases left unmatched: 6. CDR3 length: 16 amino acids. The germline V gene has CDR1 SGHAT and CDR2 FQNNGV. DNA for the CDR3: TGTGCCAGCAGCCCCGGGACTAGCGGACTCCAAGAGACCCAGTACTTC. This codes for CASSPGTSGLQETQYF.

The rearrangement uses TRBV6-5 and TRBJ1-6; perhaps TRBD1 as D (6 bases). Germline CDR1 MNHEY, CDR2 SVGAGI. Trimming stripped 5 bases from V and 8 bases from J, with 19 bases between. This CDR3 has 16 residues. CDR3 loop: CASSPHTGRKYSPLHF. In DNA, the CDR3 is TGTGCCAGCAGTCCCCATACAGGGAGAAAATATTCACCCCTCCACTTT.

This clonotype was observed a handful of times. The chain combines TRBV7-9 with TRBJ1-2; D is unresolved. In germline, CDR1 is SEHNR, CDR2 FQNEAQ (reference sequence). The CDR3 runs to 14 residues. The ends were cut back, 0 bases at V and 5 bases at J, with 10 bases in the middle. CDR3 in DNA: TGTGCCAGCAGCTTAGCGTCCCCATGGTATGGCTACACCTTC. It codes for CASSLASPWYGYTF.

The chain combines TRBV7-2 with TRBJ1-6, with D tentatively TRBD1 (5 bases). From germline, CDR1 is SGHTA and CDR2 FQGNSA. Between the trimmed V and J ends, which lost 1 base and 7 bases, there was a span of 17 bases. The CDR3 is made up of 17 amino acids. The CDR3 DNA sequence: TGTGCCAGCAGCTTAGTATCAGTGGGACGGGGAAATTCACCCCTCCACTTT. Translation gives CASSLVSVGRGNSPLHF. Full variable domain (outside the CDR3, taken from reference TRBV7-2 and TRBJ1-6): GAGVSQSPSNKVTEKGKDVELRCDPISGHTALYWYRQSLGQGLEFLIYFQGNSAPDKSGLPSDRFSAERTGGSVSTLTIQRTQQEDSAVYLCASSLVSVGRGNSPLHFGNGTRLTVT.